The T cell receptor beta chain under discussion was sequenced for a study of blood T cell repertoires in COVID-19. Across the whole study: COVID-19 samples, acute and convalescent, were from the United States, Italy and Spain.

Germline V gene data show CDR1 as SGHAT and CDR2 as FQNNGV. The CDR3 sequence is 15 residues long. Unmatched junction bases numbered 4, after V lost 3 bases and J lost 7 bases. Clones were read by immunoSEQ multiplex PCR, and TCRdb kept only the in-frame ones, dropping some. Of roughly 160,000 clones detected, roughly 87% appear once; the ten largest clones hold 7%. Study members were between roughly 18 and 89 years old and lived in some 26 US regions. This clonotype originated in a woman in her forties or fifties who had recovered from COVID-19. V usage is TRBV11-2 and J usage is TRBJ1-5, with 12 bases fitting TRBD1. The sample consisted of PBMCs or T cells enriched from blood (not recorded which). CDR3 coding DNA: TGTGCCAGCAGCTTGGGACAGGGGGCTTGGCAGCCCCAGCATTTT. It yields the protein CASSLGQGAWQPQHF.